This is a list of T cell receptor beta chains from one sample in a study of T cell repertoires and HLA-DP antigens. This table comes from immunoSEQ multiplex PCR, and its TCRdb copy is limited to in-frame clones, with some not included. This table has around 460 clones, roughly 63% appearing once. The sample taken for sequencing was alloreactive CD137+ CD4+ T cells from cultured PBMCs. The receptors originated from a man aged 50 to 60 in good health and CMV-seronegative. The CDR3 runs from the conserved cysteine through the conserved F or W. Fields, in order: clone size, V gene, D gene, J gene, CDR3 length, CDR3 DNA, CDR3 protein. D genes are given only for firm matches. Clone size is stated in some rows and not others, as once, few, many or a class when expanded.

NA	TRBV5-8	NA	TRBJ2-6	17	TGTGCCAGCAGCCCTAAGGGCCTGACGTCTGGGGCCAACGTCCTGACTTTC	CASSPKGLTSGANVLTF
once	TRBV11-1	TRBD2	TRBJ2-1	15	TGTGCCAGCAGCCAGGGACTAGCGGGTTACAATGAGCAGTTCTTC	CASSQGLAGYNEQFF
NA	TRBV6-6	NA	TRBJ2-1	13	TGTGCCAGCAGTTACTTTAGTCCGGGTGAGCAGTTCTTC	CASSYFSPGEQFF
few	TRBV6-1	NA	TRBJ2-5	13	TGTGCCAGCAGTGCAGGGGTTCATGAGACCCAGTACTTC	CASSAGVHETQYF
large	TRBV6-5	NA	TRBJ2-5	13	TGTGCCAGCAGTGCAGGGGTTCATGAGACCCAGTACTTC	CASSAGVHETQYF
NA	TRBV6-5	TRBD1	TRBJ1-5	14	TGTGCCAGCAGTTCACAGGGGGGAAATCAGCCCCAGCATTTT	CASSSQGGNQPQHF
NA	TRBV28	NA	TRBJ2-1	13	TGTGCCAGCGTCAAAGGAGCGCCCAATGAGCAGTTCTTC	CASVKGAPNEQFF
NA	TRBV2	TRBD2	TRBJ2-7	14	TGTGCCAGCACTGGTCTAGCGGGGGGTTACGAGCAGTACTTC	CASTGLAGGYEQYF
NA	TRBV30	NA	TRBJ2-5	14	TGTGCCTGGAGTGGCCAGGGTATTGGGGAGACCCAGTACTTC	CAWSGQGIGETQYF
NA	TRBV4-3	NA	TRBJ2-5	15	TGCGCCAGCAGCCAAGATTTTCGGGCGGAGGAGACCCAGTACTTC	CASSQDFRAEETQYF
once	TRBV7-2	TRBD1	TRBJ2-7	14	TGTGCCAGCAGCTACCCAGGGGGTAGCTACGAGCAGTACTTC	CASSYPGGSYEQYF
NA	TRBV19	NA	TRBJ2-7	13	TGTGCCAGTTCCCCTACTGCGGCCTACGAGCAGTACTTC	CASSPTAAYEQYF
few	TRBV7-2	NA	TRBJ2-7	17	TGTGCCAGCAGCTTAGCCCACTTACGTCAGACAGCCTACGAGCAGTACTTC	CASSLAHLRQTAYEQYF
NA	TRBV5-1	NA	TRBJ2-7	17	TGCGCCAGCAGCTTCTGGCCTCAAGGCGCGGGCCACTACGAGCAGTACTTC	CASSFWPQGAGHYEQYF
NA	TRBV19	TRBD2	TRBJ2-3	15	TGTGCCAGTATGATGCGGGGGGGCGGCGGAGATACGCAGTATTTT	CASMMRGGGGDTQYF
NA	TRBV11-2	NA	TRBJ2-1	14	TGTGCCAGCAGCTTCGAACGGGGTAGCCATGAGCAGTTCTTC	CASSFERGSHEQFF
NA	TRBV7-2	NA	TRBJ2-1	14	TGTGCCAGCAGACCGACAGTATCCTACAATGAGCAGTTCTTC	CASRPTVSYNEQFF
NA	TRBV18	NA	TRBJ1-2	14	TGTGCCAGCTCACGAACCGAGCGAGATCTTGGCTACACCTTC	CASSRTERDLGYTF
NA	TRBV14	TRBD2	TRBJ2-3	16	TGTGCCAGCAGCCAATCCACTAGCGGGAGATGGGATACGCAGTATTTT	CASSQSTSGRWDTQYF
NA	TRBV10-1	NA	TRBJ1-5	13	TGCGCCAGCAGTGCTCAGAGCAATCAGCCCCAGCATTTT	CASSAQSNQPQHF
NA	TRBV6-5	NA	TRBJ1-5	13	TGTGCCAGCAAACCAGGTAGCAATCAGCCCCAGCATTTT	CASKPGSNQPQHF
NA	TRBV7-9	NA	TRBJ1-1	16	TGTGCCAGCAGTAACTCAGGGGCGCAAAGGAACACTGAAGCTTTCTTT	CASSNSGAQRNTEAFF
NA	TRBV6-1	TRBD1	TRBJ2-1	15	TGTGCCAGCAGTGAGCGACAGGGCTCCTACAATGAGCAGTTCTTC	CASSERQGSYNEQFF
NA	TRBV6-6	TRBD1	TRBJ2-3	15	TGTGCCAGCAGACTACAGGGGATATCGGCAGATACGCAGTATTTT	CASRLQGISADTQYF
hyperexpanded	TRBV18	NA	TRBJ1-3	16	TGTGCCAGCTCACCCCGCGTCACGAGCTCTGGAAACACCATATATTTT	CASSPRVTSSGNTIYF
large	TRBV6-1	NA	TRBJ2-5	13	TGTGCCAGCAGTAGGGCAGGGGTCGGGGCCCAGTACTTC	CASSRAGVGAQYF
once	TRBV7-8	NA	TRBJ1-2	15	TGTGCCAGCAGCAGCAGGGACGGCCCTAACTATGGCTACACCTTC	CASSSRDGPNYGYTF
NA	TRBV5-4	TRBD2	TRBJ2-7	15	TGTGCCAGCAGCTTGGCAGCGGGGGCCACCTACGAGCAGTACTTC	CASSLAAGATYEQYF
NA	TRBV7-3	TRBD2	TRBJ2-5	16	TGTGCCAGCAGTCCTGGAGGCGGGGGGGCCGGAAAGACCCAGTACTTC	CASSPGGGGAGKTQYF
NA	TRBV19	NA	TRBJ1-2	19	TGTGCCACCCGCCACGCTACAGGAGCACACGAAAAACATCACTATGGCTACACCTTC	CATRHATGAHEKHHYGYTF
few	TRBV21-1	NA	TRBJ1-2	15	TGTGCCAGCAGCAAACCTCGCTCACGGGTCTATGGCTACACCTTC	CASSKPRSRVYGYTF
NA	TRBV10-3	TRBD2	TRBJ2-4	17	TGTGCCAGCAAATCGGGACTAGCGGGAATAGCCAAAAACATTCAGTACTTC	CASKSGLAGIAKNIQYF
few	TRBV7-9	TRBD2	TRBJ2-1	16	TGTGCCAGCAGCCAAACGAGGGCTAGCGGGGGACGTGAGCAGTTCTTC	CASSQTRASGGREQFF
large	TRBV7-9	NA	TRBJ2-3	13	TGTGCCAGCAGCTTCTCTCCCACAGATACGCAGTATTTT	CASSFSPTDTQYF
NA	TRBV6-5	TRBD1	TRBJ1-1	15	TGTGCCAGCAGTTACGATGGGACAGTGAACACTGAAGCTTTCTTT	CASSYDGTVNTEAFF
NA	TRBV7-2	NA	TRBJ2-7	15	TGTGCCAGCAGCTTAGAAAACCGGGGCGAACGAGAGCAGTACTTC	CASSLENRGEREQYF
NA	TRBV2	TRBD2	TRBJ2-7	15	TGTGCCAGCAGTAAAGAGCGGGGGGGTGCCTACGAGCAGTACTTC	CASSKERGGAYEQYF
large	TRBV19	TRBD1	TRBJ2-7	14	TGTGCCAGTAGTGGGACAGGGGGGACCTACGAGCAGTACTTC	CASSGTGGTYEQYF
NA	TRBV7-6	TRBD2	TRBJ2-7	19	TGTGCCAGCAGCCTCTATCCTAGCGGGAGCAATCGAGGTAGCCTTGAGCAGTACTTC	CASSLYPSGSNRGSLEQYF
large	TRBV9	NA	TRBJ1-1	17	TGTGCCAGCAGCGTAGGAGACCAGGGAAAGAGGGATACTGAAGCTTTCTTT	CASSVGDQGKRDTEAFF
NA	TRBV5-6	TRBD1	TRBJ2-7	14	TGTGCCAGCAGCTCCCGGGACAGGGTGTACGAGCAGTACTTC	CASSSRDRVYEQYF
once	TRBV7-3	NA	TRBJ1-2	14	TGTGCCAGCAGCCCTAGCGGGTCCTTTGGGGGCTACACCTTC	CASSPSGSFGGYTF
NA	TRBV6-8	NA	TRBJ2-1	14	TGTGCCAGCAGTCGCTCCCCGGGTCGGGATGAGCAGTTCTTC	CASSRSPGRDEQFF
NA	TRBV28	NA	TRBJ2-6	18	TGTGCCAGCAGTATGGGAAGTCTGACACAAAGTCGGGCCAACGTCCTGACTTTC	CASSMGSLTQSRANVLTF
NA	TRBV9	NA	TRBJ1-1	15	TGTGCCAGCAGCGTAGAAGGGGCGTCGAACACTGAAGCTTTCTTT	CASSVEGASNTEAFF
NA	TRBV5-6	NA	TRBJ1-2	14	TGTGCCAGCAATAGCCGGACAGCTAACTATGGCTACACCTTC	CASNSRTANYGYTF
NA	TRBV6-6	NA	TRBJ2-1	13	TGTGCCAGCAGTTACCCGGGTCGGGATGAGCAGTTCTTC	CASSYPGRDEQFF
large	TRBV30	TRBD2	TRBJ2-1	12	TGTTGCGGGAGGGCCTTTTCGGATGAGCAGTTCTTC	CCGRAFSDEQFF
NA	TRBV6-6	NA	TRBJ1-5	16	TGTGCCTGCAGTTACCGGTTGGGGGGGGGCAATCAGCCCCAGCATTTT	CACSYRLGGGNQPQHF
NA	TRBV7-6	NA	TRBJ2-1	13	TGTGCCAGCAGCTTAGGGAGAATTGCTGAGCAGTTCTTC	CASSLGRIAEQFF
few	TRBV7-6	NA	TRBJ2-7	17	TGTGCCAGCAGCTTAGCCCACTTACGTCAGACAGCCTACGAGCAGTACTTC	CASSLAHLRQTAYEQYF
once	TRBV7-9	TRBD1	TRBJ1-2	13	TGTGCCAGCAGCTCCCCGGGACAGGGGGCTTACACCTTC	CASSSPGQGAYTF
hyperexpanded	TRBV11-2	NA	TRBJ2-7	17	TGTGCCAGCAGCTTAGCCCACTTACGTCAGACAGCCTACGAGCAGTACTTC	CASSLAHLRQTAYEQYF
NA	TRBV27	NA	TRBJ1-5	13	TGTGCCAGCAGCTCAGACAGTCATCAGCCCCAGCATTTT	CASSSDSHQPQHF
NA	TRBV23-1	TRBD1	TRBJ1-5	17	TGCGCCAGCATCGGGGAACAGGGGGTTTATAGCAATCAGCCCCAGCATTTT	CASIGEQGVYSNQPQHF
NA	TRBV6-5	TRBD2	TRBJ2-3	16	TGTGCCAGCAGTTTCACACCCCGGGGGGTCGCAGATACGCAGTATTTT	CASSFTPRGVADTQYF
NA	TRBV6-1	NA	TRBJ1-1	13	TGTGCCAGCAGACGTCAGAGAAGGGGTGAAGCTTTCTTT	CASRRQRRGEAFF
NA	TRBV11-2	NA	TRBJ2-1	14	TGTGCCAGCAGCCCCGGACAAAGCTACAATGAGCAGTTCTTC	CASSPGQSYNEQFF